The sequence of this T cell receptor beta chain was determined in a study of blood T cell repertoires in COVID-19. For the study at large: Acute-phase and convalescent COVID-19 samples originated in the United States, Italy and Spain. PBMCs, B-cell-depleted T cells, or T cells were the source of the cDNA or gDNA that made up the material.

In the authors' workflow: Reference gene primer amplification gave estimated nucleated cell counts. Using immunoSEQ multiplex PCR, the repertoire was profiled, and TCRdb retains in-frame clones only, with some absent. V and J calls and clone size are as listed in that table; D and trimming were resolved from the DNA. The sample carries around 270,000 clones, around 88% recorded once. The clonotype originates from a man in his forties with acute or convalescent COVID-19. The material sequenced was peripheral blood.

The DNA of the CDR3 is TGCGCCAGCAGTGAGTCGCCAGGAGGAAACTATGGCTACACCTTC. Translated, it gives CASSESPGGNYGYTF. The chain carries TRBV10-2 and TRBJ1-2, with D uncertain. Trimming took 0 bases from V and 2 from J, leaving 10 bases between them. Germline V gene lookup returns CDR1 WSHSY and CDR2 SAAADI. The CDR3 extends over 15 amino acids.